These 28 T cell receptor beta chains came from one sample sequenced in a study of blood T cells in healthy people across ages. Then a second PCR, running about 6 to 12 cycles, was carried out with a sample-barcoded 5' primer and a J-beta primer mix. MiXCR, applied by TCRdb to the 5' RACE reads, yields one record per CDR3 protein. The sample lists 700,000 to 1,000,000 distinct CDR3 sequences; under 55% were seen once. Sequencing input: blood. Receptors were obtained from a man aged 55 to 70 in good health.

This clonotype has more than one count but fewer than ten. CDR3 sequence (DNA): TGTGCCAGCAATGTCGTGGGGGCAGAGACCCAGTACTTC. Translation: CASNVVGAETQYF. This rearrangement joins TRBV7-9 to TRBJ2-5, with TRBD1 as a possible D gene (6 bases). This CDR3 region has 13 residues. Germline V lookup: CDR1 SEHNR, CDR2 FQNEAQ (reference sequence). Between the trimmed V and J ends, which lost 7 bases and 4 bases, there was a span of 13 bases.

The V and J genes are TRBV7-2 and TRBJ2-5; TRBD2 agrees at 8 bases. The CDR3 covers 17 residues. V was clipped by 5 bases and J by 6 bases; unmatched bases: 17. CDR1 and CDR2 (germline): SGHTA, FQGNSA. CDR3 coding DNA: TGTGCCAGCAGCCCTAGGGGGGAACGGGGGGGCTCGAAGACCCAGTACTTC. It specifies CASSPRGERGGSKTQYF. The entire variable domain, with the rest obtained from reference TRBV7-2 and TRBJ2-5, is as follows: GAGVSQSPSNKVTEKGKDVELRCDPISGHTALYWYRQSLGQGLEFLIYFQGNSAPDKSGLPSDRFSAERTGGSVSTLTIQRTQQEDSAVYLCASSPRGERGGSKTQYFGPGTRLLVL.

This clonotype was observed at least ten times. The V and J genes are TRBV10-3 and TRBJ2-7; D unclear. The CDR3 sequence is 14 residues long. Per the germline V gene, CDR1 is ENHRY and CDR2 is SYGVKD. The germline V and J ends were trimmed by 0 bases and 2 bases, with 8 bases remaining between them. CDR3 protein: CAISESAETYEQYF. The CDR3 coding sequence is TGTGCCATCAGTGAGTCGGCGGAGACCTACGAGCAGTACTTC.

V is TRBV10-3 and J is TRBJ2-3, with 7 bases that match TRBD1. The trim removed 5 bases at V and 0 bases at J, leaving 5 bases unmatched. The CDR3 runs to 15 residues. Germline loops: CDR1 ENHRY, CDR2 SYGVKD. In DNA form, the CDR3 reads TGTGCCATCAGTCCCCCGGACAGGAGCACAGATACGCAGTATTTT. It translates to CAISPPDRSTDTQYF.

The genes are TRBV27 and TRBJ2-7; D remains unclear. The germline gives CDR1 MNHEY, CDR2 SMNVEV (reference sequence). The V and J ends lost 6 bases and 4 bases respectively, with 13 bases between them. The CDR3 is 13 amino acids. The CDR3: CASSITPKYEQYF. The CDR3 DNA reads TGTGCCAGCAGCATAACTCCCAAATACGAGCAGTACTTC.

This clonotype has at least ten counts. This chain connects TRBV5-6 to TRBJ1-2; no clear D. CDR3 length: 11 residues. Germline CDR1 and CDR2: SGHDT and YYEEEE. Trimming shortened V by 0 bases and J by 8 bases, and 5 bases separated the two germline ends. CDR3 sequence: CASSLARGYTF. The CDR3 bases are TGTGCCAGCAGCTTGGCCCGAGGCTACACCTTC.

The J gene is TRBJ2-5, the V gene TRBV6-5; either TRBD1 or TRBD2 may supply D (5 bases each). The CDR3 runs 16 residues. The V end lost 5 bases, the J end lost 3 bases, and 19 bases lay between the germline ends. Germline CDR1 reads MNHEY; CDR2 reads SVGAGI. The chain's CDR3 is CASSLQSGIGEETQYF. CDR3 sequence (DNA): TGTGCCAGCAGTCTCCAGTCAGGGATCGGGGAAGAGACCCAGTACTTC.

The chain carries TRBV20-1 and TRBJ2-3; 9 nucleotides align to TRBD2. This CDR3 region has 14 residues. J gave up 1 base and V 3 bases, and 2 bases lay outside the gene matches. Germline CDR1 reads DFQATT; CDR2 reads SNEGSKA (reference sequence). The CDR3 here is CSASSSGGTDTQYF. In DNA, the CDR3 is TGCAGTGCTAGTTCTAGCGGGGGCACAGATACGCAGTATTTT.

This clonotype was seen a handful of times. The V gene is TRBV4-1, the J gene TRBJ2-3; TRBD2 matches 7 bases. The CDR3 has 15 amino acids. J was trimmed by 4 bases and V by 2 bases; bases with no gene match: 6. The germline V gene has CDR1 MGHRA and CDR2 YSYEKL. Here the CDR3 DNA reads TGCGCCAGCAGCCAACGGGGGGACGGTCCAGATACGCAGTATTTT. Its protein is CASSQRGDGPDTQYF.

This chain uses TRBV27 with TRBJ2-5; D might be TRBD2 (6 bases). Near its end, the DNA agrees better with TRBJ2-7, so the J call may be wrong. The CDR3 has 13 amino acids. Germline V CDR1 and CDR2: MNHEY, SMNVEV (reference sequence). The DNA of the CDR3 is TGTGCCACCCGGGGGAAGGGACCCTACGAGCAGTACTTC. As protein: CATRGKGPYEQYF.

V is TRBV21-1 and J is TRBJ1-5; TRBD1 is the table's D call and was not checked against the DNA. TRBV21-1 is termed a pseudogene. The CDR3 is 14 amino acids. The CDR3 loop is CASSETGECQPQHF. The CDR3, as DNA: TGTGCCAGCAGCGAGACAGGGGAGTGTCAGCCCCAGCATTTT.

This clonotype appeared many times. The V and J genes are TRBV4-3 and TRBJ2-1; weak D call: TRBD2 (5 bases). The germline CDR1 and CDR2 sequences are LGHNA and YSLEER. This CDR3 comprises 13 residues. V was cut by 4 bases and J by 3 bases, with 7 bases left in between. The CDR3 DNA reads TGCGCCAGCAGCCCCCGGGGCTACAATGAGCAGTTCTTC. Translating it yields CASSPRGYNEQFF.

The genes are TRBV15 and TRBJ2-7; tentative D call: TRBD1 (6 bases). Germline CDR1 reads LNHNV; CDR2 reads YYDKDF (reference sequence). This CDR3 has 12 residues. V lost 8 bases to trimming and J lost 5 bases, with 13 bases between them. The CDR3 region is CATGLTGHEQYF. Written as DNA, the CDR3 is TGTGCCACCGGGTTAACAGGGCACGAGCAGTACTTC.

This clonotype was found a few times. CDR3 sequence: CASSVLKGAGTGELFF. The DNA of the CDR3 is TGTGCCAGCAGCGTATTAAAAGGGGCGGGCACCGGGGAGCTGTTTTTT. V gene TRBV9 combines with J gene TRBJ2-2; possibly TRBD1 or TRBD2 for D (5 bases each). The ends were cut back, 1 base at V and 4 bases at J, with 14 bases in the middle. CDR1 and CDR2 (germline): SGDLS, YYNGEE. The CDR3 has 16 residues.

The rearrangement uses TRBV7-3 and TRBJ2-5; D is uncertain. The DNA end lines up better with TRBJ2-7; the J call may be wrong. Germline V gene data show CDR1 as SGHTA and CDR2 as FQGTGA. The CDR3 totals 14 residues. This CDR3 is CASSLDENSYEQYF. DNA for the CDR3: TGTGCCAGCAGCTTAGACGAAAACTCCTACGAGCAGTACTTC.

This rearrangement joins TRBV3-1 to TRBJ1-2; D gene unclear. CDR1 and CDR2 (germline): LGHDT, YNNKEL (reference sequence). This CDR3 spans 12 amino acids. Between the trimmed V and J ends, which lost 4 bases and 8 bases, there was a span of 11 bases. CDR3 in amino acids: CASSREGRGYTF. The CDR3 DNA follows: TGTGCCAGCAGCCGTGAGGGCAGAGGCTACACCTTC.

In nucleotides, the CDR3 is TGCAGTGCTAGAGGAGAAGGCACATACTACGAGCAGTACTTC. Protein: CSARGEGTYYEQYF. The chain employs TRBV20-1 and TRBJ2-4; D unresolved. The DNA end is more similar to TRBJ2-7, so the J call may be wrong. Germline CDR1 reads DFQATT; CDR2 reads SNEGSKA (reference sequence). The CDR3 is 14 amino acids.

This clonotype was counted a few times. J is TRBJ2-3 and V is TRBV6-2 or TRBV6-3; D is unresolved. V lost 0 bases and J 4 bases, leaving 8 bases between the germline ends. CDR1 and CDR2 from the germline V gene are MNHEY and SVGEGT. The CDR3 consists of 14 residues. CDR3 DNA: TGTGCCAGCAGTTACTCGAGGAGCCCAGATACGCAGTATTTT. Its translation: CASSYSRSPDTQYF.

DNA for the CDR3: TGTGCCACCAGCGGGCGCCCCTTGAGGCAACTCTCCGCCCAGTACTTC. It specifies CATSGRPLRQLSAQYF. The chain has TRBV15 and TRBJ2-5; no reliable D call. CDR1 and CDR2 from the germline V gene are LNHNV and YYDKDF (reference sequence). V lost 5 bases and J lost 9, with 25 bases in between. The CDR3 is made up of 16 amino acids.

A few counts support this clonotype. CDR3 amino acids: CASSALAGLAKNIQYF. CDR3 DNA sequence: TGTGCCAGCAGTGCACTAGCGGGGCTAGCCAAAAACATTCAGTACTTC. J is TRBJ2-4 and V is TRBV27; 10 nucleotides line up with TRBD2. The CDR3 is 16 residues long. Losses at the gene ends were 5 bases for V and 0 bases for J; bases not matched to a gene: 4. The germline V gene has CDR1 MNHEY and CDR2 SMNVEV (reference sequence).

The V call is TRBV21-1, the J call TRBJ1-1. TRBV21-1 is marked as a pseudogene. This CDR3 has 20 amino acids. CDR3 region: CASNFRRESRAQRRDTEAFF. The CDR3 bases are TGTGCCAGCAACTTTAGACGAGAATCGAGGGCCCAAAGGAGGGACACTGAAGCTTTCTTT.

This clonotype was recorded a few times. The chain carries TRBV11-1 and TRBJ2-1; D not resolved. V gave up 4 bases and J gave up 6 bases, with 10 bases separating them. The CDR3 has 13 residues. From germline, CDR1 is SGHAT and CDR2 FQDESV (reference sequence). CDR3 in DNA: TGTGCCAGCAGCTCCGGCCGGGTCAATGAGCAGTTCTTC. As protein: CASSSGRVNEQFF.

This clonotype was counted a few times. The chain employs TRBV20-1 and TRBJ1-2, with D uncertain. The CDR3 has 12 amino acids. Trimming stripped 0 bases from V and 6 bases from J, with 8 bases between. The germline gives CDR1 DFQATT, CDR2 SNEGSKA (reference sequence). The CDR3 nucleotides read TGCAGTGCTAGAGATGAGCGGGATGGCTACACCTTC. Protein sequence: CSARDERDGYTF.

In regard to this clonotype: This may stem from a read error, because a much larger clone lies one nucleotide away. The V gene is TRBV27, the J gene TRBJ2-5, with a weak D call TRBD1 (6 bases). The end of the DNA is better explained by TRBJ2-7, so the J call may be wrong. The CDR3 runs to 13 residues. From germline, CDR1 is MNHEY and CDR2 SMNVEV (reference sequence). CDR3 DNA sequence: TGTGTCAGCAGTTCAGGGGCTACCTACGAGCAGTACTTC. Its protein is CVSSSGATYEQYF.

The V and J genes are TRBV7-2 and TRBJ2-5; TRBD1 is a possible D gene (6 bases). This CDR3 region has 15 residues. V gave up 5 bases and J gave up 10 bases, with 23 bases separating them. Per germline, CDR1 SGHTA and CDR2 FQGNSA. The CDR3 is CASSRDKDRAYDQYF. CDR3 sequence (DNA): TGTGCCAGCAGCCGGGACAAAGATCGGGCCTACGACCAGTACTTC. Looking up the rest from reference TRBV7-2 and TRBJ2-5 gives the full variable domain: GAGVSQSPSNKVTEKGKDVELRCDPISGHTALYWYRQSLGQGLEFLIYFQGNSAPDKSGLPSDRFSAERTGGSVSTLTIQRTQQEDSAVYLCASSRDKDRAYDQYFGPGTRLLVL.

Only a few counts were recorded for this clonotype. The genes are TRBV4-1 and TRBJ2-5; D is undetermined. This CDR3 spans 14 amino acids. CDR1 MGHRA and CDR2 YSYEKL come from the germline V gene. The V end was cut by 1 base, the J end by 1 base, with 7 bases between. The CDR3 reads CASSQGRSQETQYF. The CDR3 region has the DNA TGCGCCAGCAGCCAAGGACGCAGCCAAGAGACCCAGTACTTC.

The CDR3 loop is CASSYSSGAGQPQHF. CDR3 coding DNA: TGTGCCAGCAGTTACTCGTCGGGGGCAGGTCAGCCCCAGCATTTT. The rearrangement joins TRBV6-2 or TRBV6-3 to TRBJ1-5, with TRBD1 as a possible D gene (6 bases). The CDR3 is 15 residues long. With 0 bases removed from V and 6 bases from J, the gap between germline ends came to 12 bases. Germline V gives CDR1 MNHEY, CDR2 SVGEGT.

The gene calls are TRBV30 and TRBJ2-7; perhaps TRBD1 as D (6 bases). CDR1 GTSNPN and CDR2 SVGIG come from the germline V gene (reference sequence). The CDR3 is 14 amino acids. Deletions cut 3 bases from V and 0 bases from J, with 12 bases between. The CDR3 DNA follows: TGTGCCTGGAGGCCCGGGACACTCTCCTACGAGCAGTACTTC. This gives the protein CAWRPGTLSYEQYF.